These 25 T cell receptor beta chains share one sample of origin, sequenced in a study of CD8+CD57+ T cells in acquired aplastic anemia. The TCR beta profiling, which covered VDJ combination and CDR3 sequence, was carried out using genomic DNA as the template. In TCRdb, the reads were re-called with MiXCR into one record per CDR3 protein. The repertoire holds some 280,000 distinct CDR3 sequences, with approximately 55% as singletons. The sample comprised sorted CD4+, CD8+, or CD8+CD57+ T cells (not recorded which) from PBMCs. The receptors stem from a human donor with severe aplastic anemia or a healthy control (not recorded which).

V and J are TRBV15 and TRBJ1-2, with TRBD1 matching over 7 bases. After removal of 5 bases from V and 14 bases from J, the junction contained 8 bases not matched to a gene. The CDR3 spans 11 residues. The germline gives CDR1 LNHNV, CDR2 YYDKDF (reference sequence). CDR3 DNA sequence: TGTGCCACCAGCGACCCGGGACAGCCGACCTTC. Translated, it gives CATSDPGQPTF.

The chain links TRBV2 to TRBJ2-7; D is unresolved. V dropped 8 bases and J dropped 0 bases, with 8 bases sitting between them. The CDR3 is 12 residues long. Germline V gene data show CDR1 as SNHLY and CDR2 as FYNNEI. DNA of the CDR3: TGTGCCAGCCTCAGTGGCTCCTACGAGCAGTACTTC. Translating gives CASLSGSYEQYF.

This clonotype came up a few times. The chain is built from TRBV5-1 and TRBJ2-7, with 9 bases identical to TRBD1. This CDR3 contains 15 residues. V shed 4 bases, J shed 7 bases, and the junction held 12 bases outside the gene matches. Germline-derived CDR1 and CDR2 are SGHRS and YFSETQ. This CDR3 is CASSMGQGRSFEQYF. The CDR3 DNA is TGCGCCAGCAGCATGGGACAGGGTCGGTCGTTTGAGCAGTACTTC.

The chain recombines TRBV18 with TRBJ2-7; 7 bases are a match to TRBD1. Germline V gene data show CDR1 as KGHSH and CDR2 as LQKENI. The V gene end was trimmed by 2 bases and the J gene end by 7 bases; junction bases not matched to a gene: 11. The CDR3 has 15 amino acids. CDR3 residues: CASSPRPGGLIEQYF. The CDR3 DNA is TGTGCCAGCTCACCAAGGCCAGGGGGTTTAATAGAGCAGTACTTC.

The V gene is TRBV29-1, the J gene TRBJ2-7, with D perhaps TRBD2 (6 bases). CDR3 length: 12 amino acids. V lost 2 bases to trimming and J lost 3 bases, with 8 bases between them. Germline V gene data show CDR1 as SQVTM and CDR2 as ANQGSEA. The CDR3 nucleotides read TGCAGCGTTGAATTGGGGGGCTACGAGCAGTACTTC. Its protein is CSVELGGYEQYF.

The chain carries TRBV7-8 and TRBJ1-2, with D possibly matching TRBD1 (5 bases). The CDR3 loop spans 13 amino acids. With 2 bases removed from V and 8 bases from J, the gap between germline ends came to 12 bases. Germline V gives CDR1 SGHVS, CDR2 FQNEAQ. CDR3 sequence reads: CASSLIQGRGYTF. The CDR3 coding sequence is TGTGCCAGCAGCTTAATCCAGGGTCGAGGCTACACCTTC.

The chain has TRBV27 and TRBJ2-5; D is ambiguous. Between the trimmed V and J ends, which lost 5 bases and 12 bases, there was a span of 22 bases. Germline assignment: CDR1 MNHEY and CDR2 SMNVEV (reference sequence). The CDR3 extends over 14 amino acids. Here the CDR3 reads CASSRLWAVGGKYF. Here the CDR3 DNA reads TGTGCCAGCAGTAGGCTCTGGGCAGTCGGTGGAAAGTACTTC.

CDR3 in amino acids: CASSSRNSPLHF. DNA of the CDR3: TGTGCCAGCAGTTCTAGGAATTCACCCCTCCACTTT. This rearrangement joins TRBV12-3 or TRBV12-4 to TRBJ1-6; unclear D gene. V lost 4 bases and J 7 bases, leaving 5 bases between the germline ends. The CDR3 length is 12 residues.

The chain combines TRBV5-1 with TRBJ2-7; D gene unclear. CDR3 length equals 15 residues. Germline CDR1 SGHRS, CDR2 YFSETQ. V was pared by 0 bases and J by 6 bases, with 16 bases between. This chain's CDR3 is CASSLAGWLSGEQYF. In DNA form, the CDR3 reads TGCGCCAGCAGCTTGGCCGGGTGGCTTAGTGGCGAGCAGTACTTC.

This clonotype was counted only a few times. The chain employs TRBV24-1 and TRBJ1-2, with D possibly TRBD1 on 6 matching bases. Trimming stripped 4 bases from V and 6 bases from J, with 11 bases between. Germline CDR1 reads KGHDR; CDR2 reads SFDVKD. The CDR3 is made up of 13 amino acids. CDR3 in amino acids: CATSEMTGNGYTF. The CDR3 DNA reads TGTGCCACCAGTGAAATGACAGGTAATGGCTACACCTTC.

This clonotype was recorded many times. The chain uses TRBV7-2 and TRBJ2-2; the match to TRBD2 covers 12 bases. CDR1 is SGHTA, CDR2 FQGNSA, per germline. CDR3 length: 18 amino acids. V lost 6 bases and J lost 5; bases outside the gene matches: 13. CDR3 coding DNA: TGTGCCAGCAGACTAAAAGGGGCCGGGACTAGCGGGACCGGGGAGCTGTTTTTT. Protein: CASRLKGAGTSGTGELFF.

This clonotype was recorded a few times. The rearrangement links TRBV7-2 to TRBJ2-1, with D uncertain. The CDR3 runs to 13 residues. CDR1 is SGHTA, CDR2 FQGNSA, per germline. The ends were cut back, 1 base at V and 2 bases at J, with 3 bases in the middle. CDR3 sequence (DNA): TGTGCCAGCAGCTTAGGTACCTACAATGAGCAGTTCTTC. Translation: CASSLGTYNEQFF.

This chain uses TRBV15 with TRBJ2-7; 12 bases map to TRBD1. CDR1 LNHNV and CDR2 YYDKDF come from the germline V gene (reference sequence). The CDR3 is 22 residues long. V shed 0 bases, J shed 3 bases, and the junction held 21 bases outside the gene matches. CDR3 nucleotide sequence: TGTGCCACCAGCAGAGATCGGGCCGGTGGGACAGGGGGCAGCAGGTCCAGCTACGAGCAGTACTTC. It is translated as CATSRDRAGGTGGSRSSYEQYF.

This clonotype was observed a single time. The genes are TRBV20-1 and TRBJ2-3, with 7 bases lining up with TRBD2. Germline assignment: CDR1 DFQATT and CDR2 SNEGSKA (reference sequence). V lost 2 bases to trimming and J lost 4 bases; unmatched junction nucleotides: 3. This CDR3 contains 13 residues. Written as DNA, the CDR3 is TGCAGTGCTAGAAGGGCGGGGGCAGATACGCAGTATTTT. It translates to CSARRAGADTQYF.

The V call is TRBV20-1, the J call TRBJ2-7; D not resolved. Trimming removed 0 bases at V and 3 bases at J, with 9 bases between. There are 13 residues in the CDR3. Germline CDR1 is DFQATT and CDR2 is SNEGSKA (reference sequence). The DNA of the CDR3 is TGCAGTGCTAGAGATACGTCTGACTACGAGCAGTACTTC. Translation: CSARDTSDYEQYF.

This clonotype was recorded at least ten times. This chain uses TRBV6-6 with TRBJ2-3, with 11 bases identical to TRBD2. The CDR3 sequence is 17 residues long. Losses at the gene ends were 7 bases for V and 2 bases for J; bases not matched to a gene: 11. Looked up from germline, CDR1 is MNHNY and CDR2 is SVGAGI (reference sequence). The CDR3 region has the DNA TGTGCCAGCAAACGACCTTTAGCGGGGGGGCCCACAGATACGCAGTATTTT. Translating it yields CASKRPLAGGPTDTQYF.

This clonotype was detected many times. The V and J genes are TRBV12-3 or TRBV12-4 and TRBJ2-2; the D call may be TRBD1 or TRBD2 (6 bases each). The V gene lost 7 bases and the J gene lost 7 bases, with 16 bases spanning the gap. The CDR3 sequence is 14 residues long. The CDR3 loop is CASIRGPGIGELFF. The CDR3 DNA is TGTGCCAGCATCCGGGGGCCGGGGATCGGGGAGCTGTTTTTT.

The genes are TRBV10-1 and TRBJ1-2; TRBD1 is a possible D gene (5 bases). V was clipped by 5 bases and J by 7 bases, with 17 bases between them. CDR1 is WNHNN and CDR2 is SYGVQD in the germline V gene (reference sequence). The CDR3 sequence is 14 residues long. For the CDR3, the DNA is TGCGCCAGCAGTCCTAGTTCCGGCGGGGCTGGCTACACCTTC. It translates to CASSPSSGGAGYTF.

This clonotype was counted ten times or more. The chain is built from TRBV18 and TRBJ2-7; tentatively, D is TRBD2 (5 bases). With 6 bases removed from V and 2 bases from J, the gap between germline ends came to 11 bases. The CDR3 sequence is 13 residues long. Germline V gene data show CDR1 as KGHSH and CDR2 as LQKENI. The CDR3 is CASSRGLTYEQYF. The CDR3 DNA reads TGTGCCAGCTCCCGCGGACTTACCTACGAGCAGTACTTC.

The CDR3 protein is CASTKGGMREAFF. In DNA, the CDR3 is TGTGCCAGCACGAAAGGTGGTATGCGAGAAGCTTTCTTT. The rearrangement joins TRBV9 to TRBJ1-1; D is undetermined. The CDR3 contains 13 residues. V was clipped by 6 bases and J by 8 bases, with 17 bases between them. In germline, CDR1 is SGDLS, CDR2 YYNGEE.

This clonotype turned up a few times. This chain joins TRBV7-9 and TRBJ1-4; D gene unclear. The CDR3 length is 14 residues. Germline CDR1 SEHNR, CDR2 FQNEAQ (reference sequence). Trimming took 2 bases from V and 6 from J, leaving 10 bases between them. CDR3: CASSLIGFHEKLFF. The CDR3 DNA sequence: TGTGCCAGCAGCTTAATAGGGTTCCATGAAAAACTGTTTTTT.

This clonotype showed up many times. CDR3 region: CASSLAGYGTGELFF. The CDR3 DNA is TGTGCCAGCAGCTTGGCCGGGTATGGTACCGGGGAGCTGTTTTTT. The V and J genes are TRBV5-6 and TRBJ2-2; no reliable D call. This CDR3 comprises 15 residues. Per the germline V gene, CDR1 is SGHDT and CDR2 is YYEEEE. V dropped 0 bases and J dropped 5 bases, with 11 bases sitting between them.

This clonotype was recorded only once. CDR3: CASLGVKGGTGELFF. The DNA for the CDR3 is TGCGCCAGCCTCGGGGTTAAGGGGGGGACCGGGGAGCTGTTTTTT. J is TRBJ2-2 and V is TRBV10-2; the D gene is possibly TRBD2 (7 bases). Looked up from germline, CDR1 is WSHSY and CDR2 is SAAADI. CDR3 length: 15 residues. V was clipped by 8 bases and J by 5 bases, with 18 bases between them.

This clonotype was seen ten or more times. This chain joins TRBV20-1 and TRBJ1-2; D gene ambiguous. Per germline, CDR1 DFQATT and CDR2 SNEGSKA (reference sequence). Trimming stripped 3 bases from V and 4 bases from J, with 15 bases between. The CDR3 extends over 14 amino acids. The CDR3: CSASQTGRPYGYTF. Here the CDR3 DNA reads TGCAGTGCTAGCCAAACTGGGCGTCCCTATGGCTACACCTTC.

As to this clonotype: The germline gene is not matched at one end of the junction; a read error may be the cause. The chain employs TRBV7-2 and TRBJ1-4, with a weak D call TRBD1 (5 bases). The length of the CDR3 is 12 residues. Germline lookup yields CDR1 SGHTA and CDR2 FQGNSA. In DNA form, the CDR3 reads TGTGCCAGCAGCCCTGCGGGGCCCGATACTAGATTT. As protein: CASSPAGPDTRF.